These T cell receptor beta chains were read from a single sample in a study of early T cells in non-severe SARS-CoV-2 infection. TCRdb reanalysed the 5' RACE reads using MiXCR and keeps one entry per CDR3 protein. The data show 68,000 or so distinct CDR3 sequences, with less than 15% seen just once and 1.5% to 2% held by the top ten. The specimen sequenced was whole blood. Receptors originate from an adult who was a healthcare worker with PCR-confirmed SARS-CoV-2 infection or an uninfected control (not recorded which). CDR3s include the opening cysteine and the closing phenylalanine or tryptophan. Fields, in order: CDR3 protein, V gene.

CDR3: CASSPGGTGRDTQYF
V: TRBV7-2

CDR3: CASGGMSVDTGELFF
V: TRBV25-1

CDR3: CASSYSRDRGDYGYTF
V: TRBV6-2/TRBV6-3

CDR3: CASSTKTGSGNTIYF
V: TRBV12-3/TRBV12-4

CDR3: CSAGQAFSSGNTIYF
V: TRBV20-1

CDR3: CASSLLGGQGKFF
V: TRBV7-2

CDR3: CAWSVHWTGGNVAEAFF
V: TRBV30

CDR3: CASSLTMGITGTQYF
V: TRBV5-1

CDR3: CASSQTSKRSYNEQFF
V: TRBV6-4

CDR3: CASSARGLATRELFF
V: TRBV6-5

CDR3: CASSSRLARETQYF
V: TRBV27

CDR3: CSASSAGGIEQYF
V: TRBV20-1

CDR3: CASSSGRTGFSSGNTIYF
V: TRBV11-2

CDR3: CASSLLSFGSSEAFF
V: TRBV7-2

CDR3: CASSGNGREQYF
V: TRBV3-1

CDR3: CASSAAGPGNTIYF
V: TRBV13

CDR3: CASSYYEQYF
V: TRBV6-1

CDR3: CASSLGAPNTEAFF
V: TRBV7-9

CDR3: CSASRGQGNQPQHF
V: TRBV20-1

CDR3: CASSALGQGKSNEQFF
V: TRBV2

CDR3: CASSLASMVEQYF
V: TRBV6-5

CDR3: CAIKPSGRTYNEQFF
V: TRBV6-2/TRBV6-3

CDR3: CSVEDVGEAFF
V: TRBV29-1